This T cell receptor beta chain was recorded in a study of beta chain features in type 1 diabetes. The overall study: All samples together contributed 100 million to 120 million sorted cells for examination. Study-wide results and limits: Sampled from patients, naive, central memory and Treg TCRB repertoires appeared more similar than those sampled from healthy donors. PCR might favor shorter templates, equally in patients and controls.

Only a few counts were recorded for this clone. Its antigen remains unknown. Within the sample, other DNA sequences also encode this same CDR3. Using CD45RO/CCR7/CD25/CD127/CD95/CD27, CD4+ naive, central memory, regulatory and stem cell-like memory cells were sorted. The whole isolated RNA underwent reverse transcription, so sequencing captured expressed TCRB transcripts. Assay: immunoSEQ multiplex PCR; the TCRdb copy retains only in-frame clones and omits some. The sample lists roughly 370,000 clones, roughly 14% occurring once. Germline lookup yields CDR1 SEHNR and CDR2 FQNEAQ (reference sequence). V was pared by 1 base and J by 3 bases, with 6 bases between. This CDR3 is 13 amino acids long.

The chain carries TRBV7-9 and TRBJ1-2; D gene unclear. This TCR was recovered from a man younger than 40 in good health. The sample consisted of naive CD4+ T cells from blood. CDR3 DNA: TGTGCCAGCAGCTTAGGTGGAGACTATGGCTACACCTTC. Protein: CASSLGGDYGYTF.